This entry describes one TCR beta chain. The record originates from a study of blood T cell repertoires in COVID-19. Study-wide background: Samples taken during acute and convalescent COVID-19 were collected in the United States, Italy and Spain. In each case, the material was cDNA or gDNA derived from T cells, B-cell-depleted T cells, or PBMCs.

The repertoire was sequenced with immunoSEQ multiplex PCR; TCRdb's copy has only in-frame clones and lacks some. The sample contains 200,000 to 300,000 clones, around four fifths of which appear only once. J was trimmed by 8 bases and V by 8 bases; bases with no gene match: 18. In germline, CDR1 is SNHLY, CDR2 FYNNEI. The CDR3 is made up of 16 amino acids. The sequenced sample was peripheral blood. This chain uses TRBV2 with TRBJ2-1; the match to TRBD2 covers 7 bases. The receptor's source is a woman in her fifties or sixties with active or convalescent COVID-19. The CDR3 DNA reads TGTGCCAGCGTCCGGACCCCTAGCGGCCCCCCCCATGAGCAGTTCTTC. Amino acid sequence: CASVRTPSGPPHEQFF. Together with reference TRBV2 and TRBJ2-1, the CDR3 gives the full variable domain: EPEVTQTPSHQVTQMGQEVILRCVPISNHLYFYWYRQILGQKVEFLVSFYNNEISEKSEIFDDQFSVERPDGSNFTLKIRSTKLEDSAMYFCASVRTPSGPPHEQFFGPGTRLTVL.